This TCR beta chain was sequenced in a study of blood T cell repertoires in COVID-19. Whole-study context: COVID-19 samples, acute and convalescent, were from the United States, Italy and Spain. Sample material is recorded as cDNA or gDNA derived from T cells, B-cell-depleted T cells, or PBMCs.

Patients from Seattle were sampled longitudinally, starting during active infection. Under the authors' procedure: Quantification of nucleated cells was approximated via reference gene primer amplification. The data were produced by immunoSEQ multiplex PCR, yet TCRdb's version contains in-frame clones alone and is incomplete. V, J and clone size reflect that table, while D and trimming were determined from the DNA. The table lists around 340,000 clones, approximately 89% of them singletons. Germline CDR1 and CDR2: MGHRA and YSYEKL. The ends were cut back, 0 bases at V and 1 base at J, with 15 bases in the middle. The CDR3 totals 17 residues.

This sequence joins TRBV4-1 and TRBJ1-1, with D tentatively TRBD1 (6 bases). The sample comprised peripheral blood. The TCR sequence derives from a woman aged 55-70 years with COVID-19, enrolled during active disease. The CDR3 coding sequence is TGCGCCAGCAGCCAAGACTCAGGGAACAGGGCGAACACTGAAGCTTTCTTT. Its protein is CASSQDSGNRANTEAFF.